A single sample is the source of the 12 T cell receptor beta chains below, sequenced in a study of T cell repertoires in cytomegalovirus infection. Each CDR3 protein is one row after TCRdb ran MiXCR on the reads. The sample has 200,000 or so distinct CDR3 sequences, approximately 19% seen once; the top ten hold just under 3%. The material sequenced was PBMCs. The receptors come from a human donor in good health (CMV status not recorded). Some clones in this sample may be carry-over from other donors' samples.

The rearrangement joins TRBV6-1 to TRBJ1-1; D remains ambiguous. The CDR3 covers 14 residues. V shed 0 bases and J shed 1 base, with 6 bases lying between them. CDR1 and CDR2 from the germline V gene are MNHNS and SASEGT. The CDR3 region is CASSEATTNTEAFF. The CDR3 coding sequence is TGTGCCAGCAGTGAAGCCACAACGAACACTGAAGCTTTCTTT.

A remark on this clonotype: At one end, the junction sequence differs from germline, possibly due to a read error. V gene TRBV7-3 combines with J gene TRBJ2-1; 7 positions match TRBD2. Germline V CDR1 and CDR2: SGHTA, FQGTGA. The CDR3 loop spans 17 amino acids. The CDR3 spells CAGSSLWGGSHYNEQFF. The CDR3 DNA reads as TGTGCCGGCAGCTCCTTGTGGGGGGGAAGCCACTACAATGAGCAGTTCTTC.

This clonotype has more than one count but fewer than ten. This sequence joins TRBV14 and TRBJ2-7, with D maybe TRBD1 (6 bases). The germline V gene encodes CDR1 SGHDN and CDR2 FVKESK. Trimming cost V 4 bases and J 6 bases, with 16 bases left between them. The CDR3 runs 14 residues. CDR3 sequence reads: CASSRVGRGGEQYF. CDR3 sequence (DNA): TGTGCCAGCAGCCGAGTTGGGAGAGGGGGCGAGCAGTACTTC.

This clonotype turned up a few times. This chain connects TRBV29-1 to TRBJ2-3; maybe TRBD1 (5 bases). CDR3 size: 13 residues. Trimming left V 4 bases short and J 2 bases short, with 10 bases between. Per the germline V gene, CDR1 is SQVTM and CDR2 is ANQGSEA. CDR3 region: CSVGGSYTDTQYF. The CDR3 DNA sequence: TGCAGCGTTGGGGGCAGCTACACAGATACGCAGTATTTT.

This clonotype was detected only a few times. This chain uses TRBV28 with TRBJ2-7, with TRBD1 as a possible D gene (6 bases). This CDR3 comprises 12 residues. Germline values: CDR1 MDHEN, CDR2 SYDVKM. V was trimmed by 6 bases and J by 6 bases, leaving 12 bases between them. The CDR3 bases are TGTGCCAGCAGCTTAGGACAGTTCGAGCAGTACTTC. Translating gives CASSLGQFEQYF.

This clonotype was seen just once. The chain carries TRBV27 and TRBJ1-1, with a tentative D call TRBD1 (5 bases). The CDR3 has 15 residues. The germline V gene has CDR1 MNHEY and CDR2 SMNVEV (reference sequence). V lost 6 bases to trimming and J lost 5 bases, with 19 bases between them. CDR3: CASRSRTRGETEAFF. The CDR3 nucleotides are TGTGCCAGCAGATCCAGGACAAGAGGAGAAACTGAAGCTTTCTTT.

This clonotype has only one observation. The chain couples TRBV20-1 to TRBJ2-7, with D perhaps matching TRBD2 (6 bases). Germline values: CDR1 DFQATT, CDR2 SNEGSKA (reference sequence). The CDR3 has 14 residues. The CDR3 here is CSALGPHAGYEQYF. CDR3 DNA: TGCAGCGCACTCGGACCCCACGCGGGGTACGAGCAGTACTTC.

This clonotype was seen repeatedly, ten times or more. The V and J genes are TRBV7-2 and TRBJ2-7; D may be TRBD1 (6 bases). Trimming stripped 7 bases from V and 4 bases from J, with 14 bases between. The CDR3 loop spans 13 amino acids. Per the germline V gene, CDR1 is SGHTA and CDR2 is FQGNSA. CDR3 region: CASKYRESYEQYF. The CDR3 DNA follows: TGTGCCAGCAAATACAGGGAATCTTACGAGCAGTACTTC.

This clonotype occurred a few times. The chain links TRBV6-2 or TRBV6-3 to TRBJ1-1; D call uncertain. The germline V gene encodes CDR1 MNHEY and CDR2 SVGEGT. The CDR3 is 14 residues long. V lost 1 base to trimming and J lost 5 bases, with 11 bases between them. This CDR3 reads CASSYLEARTEAFF. The CDR3, as DNA: TGTGCCAGCAGTTACTTGGAGGCAAGGACTGAAGCTTTCTTT.

The chain combines TRBV12-3 or TRBV12-4 with TRBJ2-1; TRBD2 might be the D (7 bases). The germline V and J ends were trimmed by 6 bases and 5 bases, with 20 bases remaining between them. This CDR3 has 16 residues. The chain's CDR3 is CASRARMGGLDNEQFF. The CDR3 nucleotides read TGTGCCAGCAGGGCCAGGATGGGGGGGCTGGACAATGAGCAGTTCTTC.

The V and J genes are TRBV7-9 and TRBJ1-4, with D possibly matching TRBD1 (5 bases). CDR3 length: 13 residues. From germline, CDR1 is SEHNR and CDR2 FQNEAQ (reference sequence). With 5 bases removed from V and 6 bases from J, the gap between germline ends came to 10 bases. The DNA of the CDR3 is TGTGCCAGCAGCAGGGGCGGCGATGAAAAACTGTTTTTT. This codes for CASSRGGDEKLFF. Filled out from reference TRBV7-9 and TRBJ1-4, the complete variable domain reads DTGVSQNPRHKITKRGQNVTFRCDPISEHNRLYWYRQTLGQGPEFLTYFQNEAQLEKSRLLSDRFSAERPKGSFSTLEIQRTEQGDSAMYLCASSRGGDEKLFFGSGTQLSVL.

This clonotype has just a few counts. The chain recombines TRBV11-3 with TRBJ2-7, with TRBD1 matching 9 bases. The CDR3 is 18 amino acids. Trimming at V came to 5 bases and at J to 3 bases, leaving 17 bases not matched to a gene. Per the germline V gene, CDR1 is SGHNT and CDR2 is YENEEA. CDR3 protein: CASSTRLGTGRTYYEQYF. DNA for the CDR3: TGTGCCAGCAGCACGAGACTCGGGACAGGGCGGACTTACTACGAGCAGTACTTC.